Following are 5 T cell receptor beta chains from one sample sequenced in a study of cytomegalovirus exposure and HLA in healthy donors. PCR used 60 Vbeta primers and 13 Jbeta primers. Only in-frame clones appear in the TCRdb table, and some are missing; sequencing was by immunoSEQ multiplex PCR. The sample has 140,000 to 150,000 clones, 60% to 80% seen once. Sequenced sample: PBMCs. These receptors were obtained from a woman aged 25 to 39 in good health and CMV-seronegative.

V and J are TRBV4-2 and TRBJ1-6; weak D call: TRBD1 (5 bases). Trimming left V 0 bases short and J 3 bases short, with 6 bases between. The CDR3 length is 15 residues. From germline, CDR1 is LGHNA and CDR2 YNFKEQ. The CDR3 DNA reads as TGTGCCAGCAGCCAAGAAGACAGCTATAATTCACCCCTCCACTTT. Encoded protein: CASSQEDSYNSPLHF.

The CDR3 bases are TGTGCCAGCAGTGGTGGCCTGGCGGCCCGAACGCAGTATTTT. It is translated as CASSGGLAARTQYF. The chain couples TRBV6-4 to TRBJ2-3; D gene unclear. The CDR3 is 14 amino acids. Between the trimmed V and J ends, which lost 4 bases and 9 bases, there was a span of 17 bases. CDR1 and CDR2 from the germline V gene are MRHNA and SNTAGT.

This clone was seen only a few times. This rearrangement joins TRBV5-1 to TRBJ2-5, with 10 bases that match TRBD2. Germline CDR1 reads SGHRS; CDR2 reads YFSETQ. The CDR3 is 15 amino acids. V was pared by 3 bases and J by 3 bases, with 5 bases of the junction left unmatched. CDR3 loop: CASSSSGGSEETQYF. The CDR3 DNA follows: TGCGCCAGCAGCTCTAGCGGGGGCTCCGAAGAGACCCAGTACTTC.

The J gene is TRBJ2-7, the V gene TRBV19, with 8 nucleotides matching TRBD1. The CDR3 extends over 16 amino acids. Trimming took 4 bases from V and 1 from J; bases not matched to a gene: 9. Germline V gene lookup returns CDR1 LNHDA and CDR2 SQIVND (reference sequence). The CDR3 DNA reads as TGTGCCAGTAGTAAGGTTGGAACAGGGGGGTCCTACGAGCAGTACTTC. Its translation is CASSKVGTGGSYEQYF.

This sequence joins TRBV6-5 and TRBJ2-7; 8 bases match TRBD1. With V trimmed by 2 bases and J by 6 bases, 9 bases remained unmatched. This CDR3 contains 15 residues. Per germline, CDR1 MNHEY and CDR2 SVGAGI. The CDR3 protein is CASSYTGTGASEQYF. DNA for the CDR3: TGTGCCAGCAGTTACACCGGGACAGGAGCCTCCGAGCAGTACTTC.